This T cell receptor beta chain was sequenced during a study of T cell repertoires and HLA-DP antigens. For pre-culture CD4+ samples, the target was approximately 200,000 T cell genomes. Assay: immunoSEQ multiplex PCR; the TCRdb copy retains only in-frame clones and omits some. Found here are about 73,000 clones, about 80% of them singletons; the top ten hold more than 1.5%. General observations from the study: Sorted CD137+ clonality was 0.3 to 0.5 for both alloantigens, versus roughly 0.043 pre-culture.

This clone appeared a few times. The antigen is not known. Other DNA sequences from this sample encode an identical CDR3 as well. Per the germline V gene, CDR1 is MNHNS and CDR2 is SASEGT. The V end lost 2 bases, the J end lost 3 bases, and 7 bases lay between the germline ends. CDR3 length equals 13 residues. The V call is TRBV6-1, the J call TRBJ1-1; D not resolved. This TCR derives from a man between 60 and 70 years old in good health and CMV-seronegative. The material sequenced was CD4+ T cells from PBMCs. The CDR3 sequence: CASSERGDTEAFF. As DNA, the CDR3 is TGTGCCAGCAGTGAACGTGGGGACACTGAAGCTTTCTTT.